A single sample is the source of the 22 T cell receptor beta chains below, sequenced in a study of human T cells and chemical hapten exposure. Regarding time point: patch test 1, 2 weeks after DPC sensitization. Treatment specified: therapeutic diphenylcyclopropenone sensitization with weekly scalp DPC. Each CDR3 protein is one row after TCRdb ran MiXCR on the RACE reads. This sample has 180,000 or so distinct CDR3 sequences, with about 14% found just once. Specimen: whole blood, collected in connection with sensitization to the hapten diphenylcyclopropenone (DPC). Receptor source: a woman aged 25 to 39 with alopecia areata. Some clones in this sample may be carry-over from other donors' samples.

The chain joins TRBV12-3 or TRBV12-4 to TRBJ1-3; D possibly corresponds to TRBD1 (5 bases). The CDR3 length is 13 residues. The V gene lost 3 bases and the J gene lost 8 bases, with 11 bases spanning the gap. The CDR3 loop reads CASSLSGRYTIYF. CDR3 nucleotides: TGTGCCAGCAGTTTGTCAGGGCGGTACACCATATATTTT.

Here the CDR3 reads CASSLMGMGKSEAFF. CDR3 sequence (DNA): TGTGCCAGCAGCCTTATGGGGATGGGAAAGTCTGAAGCTTTCTTT. V gene TRBV21-1 combines with J gene TRBJ1-1. TRBV21-1 is reported as a pseudogene. The CDR3 consists of 15 residues.

This clonotype was observed a handful of times. V and J are TRBV28 and TRBJ1-5; unclear D gene. This CDR3 is built from 15 residues. Between the trimmed V and J ends, which lost 2 bases and 1 base, there was a span of 9 bases. Germline CDR1 reads MDHEN; CDR2 reads SYDVKM. The CDR3, as DNA: TGTGCCAGCAGTTTACTGGCCGGGAGCAATCAGCCCCAGCATTTT. Translation gives CASSLLAGSNQPQHF.

This clonotype turned up a few times. The chain links TRBV7-2 to TRBJ2-7, with 9 bases fitting TRBD2. The CDR3 extends over 18 amino acids. Trimming removed 1 base from V and 2 bases from J; junction bases left unmatched: 12. Germline V gene sequence: CDR1 SGHTA, CDR2 FQGNSA. CDR3 nucleotides: TGTGCCAGCAGCTTAGTCGGGATGAAGCGGGGGGAAGCCTACGAGCAGTACTTC. This codes for CASSLVGMKRGEAYEQYF.

This clonotype came up many times. The J gene is TRBJ1-6, the V gene TRBV24-1; D ambiguous. The CDR3 contains 17 residues. V was cut by 8 bases and J by 1 base, with 17 bases left in between. The germline gives CDR1 KGHDR, CDR2 SFDVKD. The CDR3 is CATTRDKTRSYNSPLHF. CDR3 nucleotide sequence: TGTGCCACCACTCGGGATAAGACCAGATCCTATAATTCACCCCTCCACTTT.

A few counts support this clonotype. The chain has TRBV7-9 and TRBJ2-1; TRBD2 matches at 10 bases. The CDR3 totals 18 residues. Germline loops: CDR1 SEHNR, CDR2 FQNEAQ (reference sequence). With 0 bases clipped from V and 4 bases from J, the junction kept 9 bases outside the gene matches. The CDR3 loop reads CASSLARLAGATYNEQFF. CDR3 coding DNA: TGTGCCAGCAGCTTAGCGCGGCTAGCGGGAGCAACTTACAATGAGCAGTTCTTC.

This clonotype was found many times. The rearrangement joins TRBV5-5 to TRBJ1-2, with 7 bases matching TRBD1. Germline V gene lookup returns CDR1 SGHKS and CDR2 YYEKEE (reference sequence). CDR3 length: 13 amino acids. The J segment lost 2 bases and the V segment lost 4 bases, leaving 2 bases of the junction unmatched. The CDR3 is CASSPTGNYGYTF. Here the CDR3 DNA reads TGTGCCAGCAGCCCGACAGGGAACTATGGCTACACCTTC.

This rearrangement joins TRBV9 to TRBJ2-3; D may be TRBD1 or TRBD2 (5 bases each). Per germline, CDR1 SGDLS and CDR2 YYNGEE. The germline V and J ends were trimmed by 0 bases and 9 bases, with 8 bases remaining between them. The CDR3 is made up of 12 amino acids. The DNA for the CDR3 is TGTGCCAGCAGCGTAGCGGGGCAGACGCAGTATTTT. Its protein is CASSVAGQTQYF.

V usage is TRBV5-5 and J usage is TRBJ2-6; maybe TRBD1 (6 bases). Germline-derived CDR1 and CDR2 are SGHKS and YYEKEE (reference sequence). The CDR3 consists of 19 residues. Trimming left V 3 bases short and J 2 bases short, with 21 bases between. The CDR3 is CASSSPVGRGDPGANVLTF. CDR3 DNA: TGTGCCAGCAGCTCCCCGGTGGGCAGGGGAGACCCTGGGGCCAACGTCCTGACTTTC.

The CDR3 bases are TGTGCCAGCAGTCCACACCCGGCCTACGAGCAGTACTTC. This codes for CASSPHPAYEQYF. This chain uses TRBV12-3 or TRBV12-4 with TRBJ2-7; D ambiguous. The CDR3 has 13 amino acids. V gave up 5 bases and J gave up 2 bases, with 10 bases separating them.

This clonotype was seen only a few times. This rearrangement joins TRBV18 to TRBJ2-7; a possible D gene is TRBD1 (6 bases). Germline V gene lookup returns CDR1 KGHSH and CDR2 LQKENI. Trimming removed 4 bases at V and 0 bases at J, with 13 bases between. The CDR3 runs to 15 residues. The CDR3 DNA sequence: TGTGCCAGCTCACTTTCTACGGACAGCTCCTACGAGCAGTACTTC. Its translation: CASSLSTDSSYEQYF. Using reference TRBV18 and TRBJ2-7 for the parts outside the CDR3, the full variable domain is NAGVMQNPRHLVRRRGQEARLRCSPMKGHSHVYWYRQLPEEGLKFMVYLQKENIIDESGMPKERFSAEFPKEGPSILRIQQVVRGDSAAYFCASSLSTDSSYEQYFGPGTRLTVT.

In this sample, this clonotype turned up a few times. This chain links TRBV30 with TRBJ2-1; 12 positions agree with TRBD1. With 1 base clipped from V and 8 bases from J, the junction kept 3 bases outside the gene matches. The CDR3 covers 14 residues. Germline assignment: CDR1 GTSNPN and CDR2 SVGIG (reference sequence). In nucleotides, the CDR3 is TGTGCCTGGAGTGAGGGACAGGGGGCTGATGAGCAGTTCTTC. Protein sequence: CAWSEGQGADEQFF.

The J gene is TRBJ2-3, the V gene TRBV6-6; a possible D gene is TRBD2 (5 bases). CDR3 length: 14 residues. The germline V gene encodes CDR1 MNHNY and CDR2 SVGAGI (reference sequence). The V and J ends lost 4 bases and 4 bases respectively, with 12 bases between them. The CDR3 coding sequence is TGTGCCAGCAGTTGGGTCGGGGTGGCAGATACGCAGTATTTT. Its translation is CASSWVGVADTQYF.

This clonotype occurred a few times. The chain recombines TRBV6-5 with TRBJ1-6; D gene uncertain. Trimming removed 6 bases at V and 14 bases at J, with 11 bases between. The CDR3 is 11 amino acids. Germline CDR1 is MNHEY and CDR2 is SVGAGI. In DNA form, the CDR3 reads TGTGCCAGCAGCACGGGTCGGGCCCTCCACTTT. It specifies CASSTGRALHF.

This clonotype was seen a handful of times. The chain joins TRBV5-1 to TRBJ2-1; D remains unclear. Trimming cost V 0 bases and J 4 bases, with 14 bases left between them. Germline-derived CDR1 and CDR2 are SGHRS and YFSETQ. The CDR3 loop spans 16 amino acids. The CDR3 loop is CASSLASSRAYNEQFF. CDR3 sequence (DNA): TGCGCCAGCAGCTTGGCCTCCTCAAGGGCTTACAATGAGCAGTTCTTC.

The rearrangement links TRBV28 to TRBJ1-1; D is possibly TRBD1 (6 bases). The CDR3 totals 16 residues. V lost 3 bases, J lost 0 bases, and 14 bases lay in between. Germline V gene sequence: CDR1 MDHEN, CDR2 SYDVKM. The CDR3 here is CASSFPQGLMNTEAFF. CDR3 DNA sequence: TGTGCCAGCAGTTTTCCTCAGGGGCTCATGAACACTGAAGCTTTCTTT. The whole variable domain, remainder taken from reference TRBV28 and TRBJ1-1, is DVKVTQSSRYLVKRTGEKVFLECVQDMDHENMFWYRQDPGLGLRLIYFSYDVKMKEKGDIPEGYSVSREKKERFSLILESASTNQTSMYLCASSFPQGLMNTEAFFGQGTRLTVV.

This clonotype showed up just a few times. The chain carries TRBV3-1 and TRBJ1-5; the D gene is possibly TRBD1 (5 bases). In germline, CDR1 is LGHDT, CDR2 YNNKEL (reference sequence). The length of the CDR3 is 16 residues. V was clipped by 1 base and J by 0 bases, with 10 bases between them. CDR3 sequence reads: CASSQGWGNSNQPQHF. CDR3 sequence (DNA): TGTGCCAGCAGCCAAGGTTGGGGGAATAGCAATCAGCCCCAGCATTTT.

This chain joins TRBV7-2 and TRBJ2-5; D might be TRBD2 (6 bases). The length of the CDR3 is 13 residues. The V gene lost 3 bases and the J gene lost 5 bases, with 10 bases spanning the gap. Germline V gene data show CDR1 as SGHTA and CDR2 as FQGNSA. CDR3 protein: CASSLTSGETQYF. The CDR3 nucleotides read TGTGCCAGCAGCTTGACGAGCGGGGAGACCCAGTACTTC.

The chain couples TRBV7-9 to TRBJ2-3, with TRBD2 matching 11 bases. From germline, CDR1 is SEHNR and CDR2 FQNEAQ (reference sequence). This CDR3 has 20 amino acids. V shed 4 bases and J 0 bases; nucleotides not matched to a gene: 15. CDR3 bases: TGTGCCAGCAGCTCCACCCTGACCGGGACTAGCGGAACTAGCACAGATACGCAGTATTTT. This gives the protein CASSSTLTGTSGTSTDTQYF.

This clonotype showed up just a few times. The chain carries TRBV29-1 and TRBJ1-4; D remains unclear. Germline-derived CDR1 and CDR2 are SQVTM and ANQGSEA. This CDR3 comprises 13 residues. Between the trimmed V and J ends, which lost 1 base and 7 bases, there was a span of 10 bases. This CDR3 reads CSVEGVGGEKLFF. CDR3 nucleotides: TGCAGCGTTGAAGGGGTTGGAGGTGAAAAACTGTTTTTT.

This sequence joins TRBV6-2 or TRBV6-3 and TRBJ1-6; D remains unclear. Trimming cost V 2 bases and J 6 bases, with 17 bases left between them. Germline V gene sequence: CDR1 MNHEY, CDR2 SVGEGT. CDR3 size: 17 residues. The CDR3 loop is CASSYPNRRRVNSPLHF. In nucleotides, the CDR3 is TGTGCCAGCAGTTACCCCAACCGACGCCGTGTTAATTCACCCCTCCACTTT.

Many counts were recorded for this clonotype. The DNA of the CDR3 is TGTGCCAGCTCACCAGGTCCTCATCAGCCCCAGCATTTT. Its protein product is CASSPGPHQPQHF. This chain uses TRBV18 with TRBJ1-5; the D is unclear. Germline CDR1 reads KGHSH; CDR2 reads LQKENI. The ends were cut back, 2 bases at V and 5 bases at J, with 7 bases in the middle. The CDR3 is 13 amino acids.